Below, 15 T cell receptor beta chains from the same sample are listed, as sequenced in a study of blood T cell repertoires in COVID-19. Sequencing was performed with immunoSEQ multiplex PCR; in TCRdb, only in-frame clones are kept and a portion is missing. The repertoire holds under 150,000 clones, with more than 75% as singletons. Sequencing was done on a sample of peripheral blood. The receptor source for this set is a man aged 35-49 years with acute or convalescent COVID-19.

The chain uses TRBV3-1 (or the pseudogene TRBV3-2) and TRBJ2-1; tentatively, D is TRBD2 (5 bases). CDR1 is LGHDT, CDR2 YNNKEL, per germline (reference sequence). The ends were cut back, 1 base at V and 10 bases at J, with 8 bases in the middle. The CDR3 covers 12 residues. CDR3 residues: CASSQVTGEQFF. The DNA of the CDR3 is TGTGCCAGCAGCCAAGTTACGGGGGAGCAGTTCTTC.

The chain links TRBV5-6 to TRBJ1-2, with D possibly matching TRBD1 (6 bases). Trimming took 4 bases from V and 1 from J, leaving 14 bases between them. This CDR3 region has 15 residues. The V gene's germline CDR1 is SGHDT and CDR2 YYEEEE. CDR3 protein: CASSDRTALNYGYTF. For the CDR3, the DNA is TGTGCCAGCAGCGACCGGACAGCTCTTAACTATGGCTACACCTTC.

The rearrangement joins TRBV11-2 to TRBJ2-7; tentative D call: TRBD1 (5 bases). Trimming took 1 base from V and 3 from J, leaving 16 bases between them. Per the germline V gene, CDR1 is SGHAT and CDR2 is FQNNGV. The CDR3 runs 16 residues. The CDR3 loop reads CASSLVLVGLNYEQYF. CDR3 sequence (DNA): TGTGCCAGCAGCTTAGTTTTGGTGGGGCTCAACTACGAGCAGTACTTC.

The V call is TRBV6-5, the J call TRBJ1-1; D not resolved. Trimming stripped 6 bases from V and 3 bases from J, with 11 bases between. Germline lookup yields CDR1 MNHEY and CDR2 SVGAGI. The CDR3 is 13 residues long. CDR3 residues: CASRNDKYTEAFF. The CDR3 DNA is TGTGCCAGCAGGAACGACAAGTACACTGAAGCTTTCTTT.

The V gene is TRBV18, the J gene TRBJ2-5; TRBD2 might be the D (5 bases). Deletions cut 4 bases from V and 1 base from J, with 7 bases between. The CDR3 sequence is 13 residues long. The germline CDR1 and CDR2 sequences are KGHSH and LQKENI. The CDR3 spells CASSLTTQETQYF. DNA of the CDR3: TGTGCCAGCTCACTGACTACCCAAGAGACCCAGTACTTC.

The chain uses TRBV9 and TRBJ2-1; a weak D match, TRBD2 (5 bases). V lost 6 bases and J 3 bases, leaving 19 bases between the germline ends. CDR1 and CDR2 from the germline V gene are SGDLS and YYNGEE. The CDR3 loop spans 16 amino acids. In DNA, the CDR3 is TGTGCCAGCACCCCGGACGTGGCGGGTTTCTACAATGAGCAGTTCTTC. Its protein is CASTPDVAGFYNEQFF.

V usage is TRBV7-3 and J usage is TRBJ2-3, with D possibly matching TRBD2 (6 bases). Germline lookup yields CDR1 SGHTA and CDR2 FQGTGA. V lost 4 bases, J lost 2 bases, and 13 bases lay in between. This CDR3 is 15 amino acids long. This CDR3 is CASSSAGTDTDTQYF. CDR3 sequence (DNA): TGTGCCAGCAGCTCCGCCGGGACTGACACAGATACGCAGTATTTT.

The chain carries TRBV18 and TRBJ2-1; D is uncertain. Deletions cut 6 bases from V and 4 bases from J, with 10 bases between. The V gene's germline CDR1 is KGHSH and CDR2 LQKENI. CDR3 length: 13 amino acids. The CDR3 region is CASSTGSYNEQFF. The CDR3, as DNA: TGTGCCAGCTCCACGGGTAGTTACAATGAGCAGTTCTTC.

This clone was observed a handful of times. The chain couples TRBV11-3 to TRBJ2-3; TRBD2 is a possible D gene (5 bases). The CDR3 loop spans 16 amino acids. V gave up 1 base and J gave up 5 bases, with 16 bases separating them. From germline, CDR1 is SGHNT and CDR2 YENEEA. CDR3: CASSLVRVDYRDTQYF. CDR3 bases: TGTGCCAGCAGCTTAGTTAGAGTCGACTACCGAGATACGCAGTATTTT.

This clone was seen a handful of times. The rearrangement links TRBV18 to TRBJ1-6; weak D call: TRBD1 (6 bases). Trimming left V 5 bases short and J 0 bases short, with 17 bases between. The CDR3 is 18 amino acids. The germline CDR1 and CDR2 sequences are KGHSH and LQKENI. The CDR3 loop reads CASSRLGQHSSYNSPLHF. CDR3 nucleotide sequence: TGTGCCAGCTCAAGATTAGGACAGCACAGCTCCTATAATTCACCCCTCCACTTT.

V usage is TRBV11-3 and J usage is TRBJ2-3; D may be TRBD1 (5 bases). V lost 5 bases, J lost 0 bases, and 12 bases lay in between. The CDR3 runs 15 residues. Per germline, CDR1 SGHNT and CDR2 YENEEA. CDR3 amino acids: CASSRGQASTDTQYF. In DNA form, the CDR3 reads TGTGCCAGCAGCAGGGGTCAGGCTAGCACAGATACGCAGTATTTT. The full variable domain, its missing parts supplied by reference TRBV11-3 and TRBJ2-3, is EAGVVQSPRYKIIEKKQPVAFWCNPISGHNTLYWYLQNLGQGPELLIRYENEEAVDDSQLPKDRFSAERLKGVDSTLKIQPAELGDSAVYLCASSRGQASTDTQYFGPGTRLTVL.

This clone was detected a few times. The V gene is TRBV30, the J gene TRBJ1-1; TRBD1 is a possible D gene (5 bases). V dropped 0 bases and J dropped 6 bases, with 17 bases sitting between them. Per germline, CDR1 GTSNPN and CDR2 SVGIG (reference sequence). CDR3 length: 15 amino acids. As DNA, the CDR3 is TGTGCCTGGAGTGTTCCCTTCGACAGCCGCGCTGAAGCTTTCTTT. It codes for CAWSVPFDSRAEAFF. The full variable domain, its missing parts supplied by reference TRBV30 and TRBJ1-1, is SQTIHQWPATLVQPVGSPLSLECTVEGTSNPNLYWYRQAAGRGLQLLFYSVGIGQISSEVPQNLSASRPQDRQFILSSKKLLLSDSGFYLCAWSVPFDSRAEAFFGQGTRLTVV.

The chain couples TRBV18 to TRBJ1-2; tentative D call: TRBD1 (5 bases). The germline V gene has CDR1 KGHSH and CDR2 LQKENI. Trimming removed 0 bases from V and 6 bases from J, with 8 bases in between. CDR3 length: 13 amino acids. DNA for the CDR3: TGTGCCAGCTCACCACCGGGGGGAAATGGCTACACCTTC. It yields the protein CASSPPGGNGYTF.

This rearrangement joins TRBV11-2 to TRBJ2-7; possibly TRBD2 for D (7 bases). The CDR3 length is 15 residues. CDR1 and CDR2 (germline): SGHAT, FQNNGV. Between the trimmed V and J ends, which lost 5 bases and 3 bases, there was a span of 17 bases. Here the CDR3 DNA reads TGTGCCAGCAGCCCCGGAGGGGGGGCCATCTACGAGCAGTACTTC. This gives the protein CASSPGGGAIYEQYF.

The chain combines TRBV6-9 with TRBJ2-7; maybe TRBD1 (6 bases). Germline loops: CDR1 MNHGY, CDR2 SVAAGI. The CDR3 sequence is 15 residues long. Trimming removed 5 bases from V and 1 base from J, with 15 bases in between. CDR3 DNA sequence: TGTGCCAGCAGTCATACAGGGATGGGGTCCTACGAGCAGTACTTC. It yields the protein CASSHTGMGSYEQYF.